This TCR beta chain was sequenced for a study of blood T cell repertoires in COVID-19. Study at large: The analysed material was cDNA or gDNA that came from T cells, B-cell-depleted T cells, or PBMCs.

This CDR3 region has 14 residues. Between the trimmed V and J ends, which lost 6 bases and 2 bases, there was a span of 13 bases. CDR1 SNHLY and CDR2 FYNNEI come from the germline V gene. Researchers sorted participants into cohorts using their self-reported clinical history. Profiling relied on immunoSEQ multiplex PCR, and the TCRdb table lists in-frame clones only, not all of them. The data hold 200,000 to 250,000 clones, with 84% observed a single time. The chain combines TRBV2 with TRBJ1-2, with D perhaps TRBD1 (6 bases). Sequencing was done on a sample of PBMCs or T cells enriched from blood (not recorded which). The receptor was derived from a man in his 60s who had recovered from COVID-19. The CDR3 protein is CASREDRTNYGYTF. In DNA, the CDR3 is TGTGCCAGCAGAGAGGACAGAACGAACTATGGCTACACCTTC.